The next 8 T cell receptor beta chains were all read from a single sample in a study of OX40 agonist ivuxolimab in advanced cancers. This table comes from immunoSEQ multiplex PCR, and its TCRdb copy is limited to in-frame clones, with some not included. The table has about 31,000 clones, roughly 83% seen once. This sample comprised CD4+ or CD8+ T cells sorted from blood, obtained in a trial of the OX40 agonist ivuxolimab. These receptors originate from an adult with an advanced solid tumor such as melanoma, head and neck, liver or kidney cancer.

The chain has TRBV6-1 and TRBJ1-1; perhaps TRBD1 as D (6 bases). The germline gives CDR1 MNHNS, CDR2 SASEGT. V was trimmed by 10 bases and J by 7 bases, leaving 13 bases between them. The CDR3 totals 11 residues. CDR3 amino acids: CANRDTIEAFF. In DNA, the CDR3 is TGTGCCAACCGGGACACGATTGAAGCTTTCTTT.

This rearrangement joins TRBV27 to TRBJ2-7; D may be TRBD1 (6 bases). The CDR3 sequence is 13 residues long. V gave up 4 bases and J gave up 4 bases, with 11 bases separating them. CDR1 MNHEY and CDR2 SMNVEV come from the germline V gene (reference sequence). CDR3 sequence reads: CASSYTGSYEQYF. CDR3 nucleotide sequence: TGTGCCAGCAGTTATACAGGGAGTTACGAGCAGTACTTC.

This clone was detected only a few times. The chain couples TRBV18 to TRBJ2-3; TRBD2 aligns across 7 bases. The junction had 4 bases not matched to a gene; V was cut back by 4 bases and J by 0 bases. CDR3 length: 15 amino acids. CDR1 KGHSH and CDR2 LQKENI come from the germline V gene. CDR3 nucleotides: TGTGCCAGCTCACAAAGCGGGGCTAGCACAGATACGCAGTATTTT. Translating gives CASSQSGASTDTQYF.

The CDR3 protein is CASKSGGGYEQYF. For the CDR3, the DNA is TGCGCCAGCAAGAGTGGCGGGGGCTACGAGCAGTACTTC. The rearrangement uses TRBV5-1 and TRBJ2-7; 7 nucleotides match TRBD2. The CDR3 has 13 residues. V shed 6 bases, J shed 3 bases, and the junction held 6 bases outside the gene matches. CDR1 is SGHRS, CDR2 YFSETQ, per germline. Filled out from reference TRBV5-1 and TRBJ2-7, the complete variable domain reads KAGVTQTPRYLIKTRGQQVTLSCSPISGHRSVSWYQQTPGQGLQFLFEYFSETQRNKGNFPGRFSGRQFSNSRSEMNVSTLELGDSALYLCASKSGGGYEQYFGPGTRLTVT.

V is TRBV5-6 and J is TRBJ1-5; weak D call: TRBD1 (6 bases). Germline V CDR1 and CDR2: SGHDT, YYEEEE. Trimming left V 0 bases short and J 4 bases short, with 17 bases between. There are 17 residues in the CDR3. In DNA form, the CDR3 reads TGTGCCAGCAGCTTGGAAGGTTCGCAGGGGCGAAATCAGCCCCAGCATTTT. This encodes CASSLEGSQGRNQPQHF.

V and J are TRBV19 and TRBJ2-6; D remains unclear. V lost 10 bases and J lost 0, with 10 bases in between. The CDR3 is 14 residues long. The germline CDR1 and CDR2 sequences are LNHDA and SQIVND (reference sequence). The CDR3 nucleotides read TGTGCCACCATAGATTTCTCTGGGGCCAACGTCCTGACTTTC. This codes for CATIDFSGANVLTF. The full variable domain, in which reference TRBV19 and TRBJ2-6 provide the parts outside the CDR3, is DGGITQSPKYLFRKEGQNVTLSCEQNLNHDAMYWYRQDPGQGLRLIYYSQIVNDFQKGDIAEGYSVSREKKESFPLTVTSAQKNPTAFYLCATIDFSGANVLTFGAGSRLTVL.

The CDR3 loop is CAISRDMGEKLFF. The CDR3 DNA is TGTGCCATCAGCCGGGACATGGGTGAAAAACTGTTTTTT. This chain connects TRBV10-3 to TRBJ1-4; the D gene is possibly TRBD1 (6 bases). The CDR3 length is 13 residues. Trimming shortened V by 6 bases and J by 7 bases, and 12 bases separated the two germline ends. CDR1 ENHRY and CDR2 SYGVKD come from the germline V gene.

The rearrangement joins TRBV27 to TRBJ1-2; D may be TRBD1 (6 bases). The CDR3 length is 14 residues. The V and J ends lost 5 bases and 3 bases respectively, with 13 bases between them. Germline CDR1 MNHEY, CDR2 SMNVEV (reference sequence). CDR3 region: CASSPNRVDYGYTF. The CDR3 DNA is TGTGCCAGCAGTCCCAACAGGGTGGACTATGGCTACACCTTC.